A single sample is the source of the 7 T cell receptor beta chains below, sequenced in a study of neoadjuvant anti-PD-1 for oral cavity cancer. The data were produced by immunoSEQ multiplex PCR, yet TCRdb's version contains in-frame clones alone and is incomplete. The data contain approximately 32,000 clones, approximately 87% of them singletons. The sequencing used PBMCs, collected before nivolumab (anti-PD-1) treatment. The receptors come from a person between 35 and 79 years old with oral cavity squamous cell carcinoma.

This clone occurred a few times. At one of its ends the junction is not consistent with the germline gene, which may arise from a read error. The CDR3 coding sequence is TGTGCCAGCAGTGAAGTTACAGGTCCTCCCGGGTGGGTCTTT. Its protein is CASSEVTGPPGWVF. V is TRBV6-1 and J is TRBJ1-1; D might be TRBD1 (5 bases). The length of the CDR3 is 14 residues. Germline values: CDR1 MNHNS, CDR2 SASEGT.

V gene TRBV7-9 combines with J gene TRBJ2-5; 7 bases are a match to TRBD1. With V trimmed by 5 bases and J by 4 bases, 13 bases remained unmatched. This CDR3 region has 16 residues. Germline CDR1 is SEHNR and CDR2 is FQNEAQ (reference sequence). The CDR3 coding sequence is TGTGCCAGCAGCCCGAGCCGGACAGGTCTGGGAGAGACCCAGTACTTC. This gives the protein CASSPSRTGLGETQYF.

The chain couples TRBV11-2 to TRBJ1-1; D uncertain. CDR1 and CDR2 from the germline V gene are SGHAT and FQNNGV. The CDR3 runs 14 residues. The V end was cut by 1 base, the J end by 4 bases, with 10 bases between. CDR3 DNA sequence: TGTGCCAGCAGCTTAGGACCGTTTGGCACTGAAGCTTTCTTT. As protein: CASSLGPFGTEAFF.

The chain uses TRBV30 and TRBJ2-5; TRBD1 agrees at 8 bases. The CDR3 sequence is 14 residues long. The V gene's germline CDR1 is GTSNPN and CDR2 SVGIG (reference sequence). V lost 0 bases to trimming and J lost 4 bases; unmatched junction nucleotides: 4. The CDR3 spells CAWSVHRGTETQYF. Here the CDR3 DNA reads TGTGCCTGGAGTGTACACAGGGGGACAGAGACCCAGTACTTC. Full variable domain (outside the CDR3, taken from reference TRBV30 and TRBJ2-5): SQTIHQWPATLVQPVGSPLSLECTVEGTSNPNLYWYRQAAGRGLQLLFYSVGIGQISSEVPQNLSASRPQDRQFILSSKKLLLSDSGFYLCAWSVHRGTETQYFGPGTRLLVL.

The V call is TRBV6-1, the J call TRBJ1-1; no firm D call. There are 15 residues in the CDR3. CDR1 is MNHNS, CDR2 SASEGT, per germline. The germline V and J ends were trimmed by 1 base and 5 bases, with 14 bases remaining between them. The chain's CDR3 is CASSEGIPAQTEAFF. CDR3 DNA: TGTGCCAGCAGTGAAGGTATTCCGGCGCAGACTGAAGCTTTCTTT.

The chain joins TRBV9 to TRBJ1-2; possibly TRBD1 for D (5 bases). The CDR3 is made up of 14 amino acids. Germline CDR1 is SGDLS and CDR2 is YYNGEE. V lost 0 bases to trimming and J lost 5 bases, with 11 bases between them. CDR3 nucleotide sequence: TGTGCCAGCAGCGTAGGTCGATGGGGGTATGGCTACACCTTC. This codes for CASSVGRWGYGYTF.

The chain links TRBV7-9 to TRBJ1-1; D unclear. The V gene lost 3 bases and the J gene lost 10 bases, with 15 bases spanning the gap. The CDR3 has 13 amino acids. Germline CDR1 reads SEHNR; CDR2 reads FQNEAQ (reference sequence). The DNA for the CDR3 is TGTGCCAGCAGCTTGGACGGGAGAGAGAGAGCTTTCTTT. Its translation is CASSLDGRERAFF.